Listed below are T cell receptor beta chains from one sample, sequenced in a study of lung T cells in sarcoidosis with Löfgren's syndrome. MiXCR, run by TCRdb on the reads, gives a single entry per CDR3 protein. The sample includes 15,000 to 20,000 distinct CDR3 sequences, about 20% seen only once; the top ten take about 3.8%. The specimen sequenced was CD4+ T cells from PBMCs. Source of these receptors: a human donor with sarcoidosis (Löfgren's syndrome or another form), or a control subject (not recorded which). Both conserved end residues are part of each CDR3. A D gene is named only where the DNA matches it firmly. Size tells how often a clone was seen (once, few, many) or the class of an expanded clone, and some rows leave it out.

TRBV19	.	TRBJ1-5	many	TGTGCCAGTAGCTTACTCAATCAGCCCCAGCATTTT	CASSLLNQPQHF
TRBV7-6	.	TRBJ2-1	many	TGTGCCAGCAGCGAGCGGCCTAGCGAGGTGTTCTTC	CASSERPSEVFF
TRBV12-3/TRBV12-4	.	TRBJ2-1	.	TGTGCCAGCAGCCCCAACCTCAATGAGCAGTTCTTC	CASSPNLNEQFF
TRBV2	TRBD1	TRBJ1-5	many	TGTGCCAGCAGTGTAAGGACAGGGAGAAATCAGCCCCAGCATTTT	CASSVRTGRNQPQHF
TRBV5-8	.	TRBJ1-2	many	TGTGCCAGCAGCTTGGTAGGCCTGGGCTACACCTTC	CASSLVGLGYTF
TRBV6-1	.	TRBJ2-3	many	TGTGCCACCTCAGTCGCCGGGGATGCTAGAATTGATACGCAGTATTTT	CATSVAGDARIDTQYF
TRBV3-1	.	TRBJ2-1	many	TGTGCCAGCAGCCAAGACAGGGGGGACTACAATGAGCAGTTCTTC	CASSQDRGDYNEQFF
TRBV5-1	.	TRBJ2-3	many	TGCGCCAGCAGCTTGAATGGACGGACTAGCACAGATACGCAGTATTTT	CASSLNGRTSTDTQYF
TRBV29-1	.	TRBJ2-3	.	TGCAGCGTGCCCTGGGGGGCCCGGGGCACAGATACGCAGTGTTTT	CSVPWGARGTDTQCF
TRBV3-1	.	TRBJ1-1	many	TGTGCCAGCAGCCAGAGGACAGCTATTTGGGACACTGAAGCTTTCTTT	CASSQRTAIWDTEAFF
TRBV28	TRBD1	TRBJ2-3	many	TGTGCCAGCAGTTTAAGGGGGACAGGGCGCACAGATACGCAGTATTTT	CASSLRGTGRTDTQYF
TRBV29-1	.	TRBJ1-1	many	TGCAGCGCCGGACCGCTTGGACAGACGAACACTGAAGCTTTCTTT	CSAGPLGQTNTEAFF
TRBV7-2	.	TRBJ1-1	many	TGTGCCAGCAGCTTAGTGAACACTGAAGCTTTCTTT	CASSLVNTEAFF
TRBV12-3/TRBV12-4	.	TRBJ2-2	.	TGTGCCAGCAGTCCCCCCAGCATCCCCGGGGAGCTGTTTTTT	CASSPPSIPGELFF
TRBV15	.	TRBJ1-1	.	TGTGCCACCAGCAGAGATCCGGCAGGGACGAGCACTGAAGCTTTCTTT	CATSRDPAGTSTEAFF